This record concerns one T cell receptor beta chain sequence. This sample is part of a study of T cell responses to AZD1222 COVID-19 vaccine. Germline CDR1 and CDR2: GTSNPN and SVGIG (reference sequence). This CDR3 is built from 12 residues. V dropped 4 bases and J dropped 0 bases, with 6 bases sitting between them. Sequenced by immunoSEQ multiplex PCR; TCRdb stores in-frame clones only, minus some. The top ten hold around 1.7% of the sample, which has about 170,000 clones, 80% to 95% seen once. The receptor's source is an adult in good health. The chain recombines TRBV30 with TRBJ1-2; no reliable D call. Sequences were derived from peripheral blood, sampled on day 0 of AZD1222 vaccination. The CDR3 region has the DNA TGTGCCTGGAAACACCCTAACTATGGCTACACCTTC. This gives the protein CAWKHPNYGYTF.